Each of the 5 T cell receptor beta chains below was sequenced from the same sample in a study of blood T cell repertoires in COVID-19. Clones were read by immunoSEQ multiplex PCR, and TCRdb kept only the in-frame ones, dropping some. The data contain 130,000 or so clones, 80% to 90% of them singletons. Input material: peripheral blood. The receptors here all came from a man in his fifties or sixties with active or convalescent COVID-19.

The chain recombines TRBV7-8 with TRBJ2-2; TRBD1 agrees at 10 bases. V was clipped by 0 bases and J by 4 bases; unmatched bases: 2. Germline loops: CDR1 SGHVS, CDR2 FQNEAQ. This CDR3 region has 16 residues. The DNA for the CDR3 is TGTGCCAGCAGCTTAGCCGGGACAGGGGCCACCGGGGAGCTGTTTTTT. Translating it yields CASSLAGTGATGELFF.

The gene calls are TRBV5-1 and TRBJ2-3; 9 bases are shared with TRBD2. V trimming: 5 bases; J trimming: 6 bases; junction bases outside the gene matches: 10. Per germline, CDR1 SGHRS and CDR2 YFSETQ. CDR3 length: 15 residues. The CDR3, as DNA: TGCGCCAGCAGACTCGGCGGGCGGGAGGGCGATACGCAGTATTTT. It yields the protein CASRLGGREGDTQYF. Combining the CDR3 with reference TRBV5-1 and TRBJ2-3 gives the whole variable domain KAGVTQTPRYLIKTRGQQVTLSCSPISGHRSVSWYQQTPGQGLQFLFEYFSETQRNKGNFPGRFSGRQFSNSRSEMNVSTLELGDSALYLCASRLGGREGDTQYFGPGTRLTVL.

The rearrangement joins TRBV12-3 or TRBV12-4 to TRBJ2-7; D is ambiguous. The CDR3 spans 11 residues. V lost 5 bases, J lost 7 bases, and 9 bases lay in between. CDR3 nucleotide sequence: TGTGCCAGCAGTCCCACGAGAGAGCAGTACTTC. This encodes CASSPTREQYF.

The CDR3: CASSLGQLTDTQYF. The CDR3 bases are TGCGCCAGCAGCCTGGGACAGTTAACAGATACGCAGTATTTT. The chain has TRBV5-1 and TRBJ2-3, with 7 nucleotides matching TRBD1. The V and J ends lost 4 bases and 3 bases, in that order; junction bases with no gene match: 5. Germline CDR1 is SGHRS and CDR2 is YFSETQ. CDR3 length equals 14 residues.

The chain couples TRBV11-3 to TRBJ2-7, with no clear D. The CDR3 extends over 13 amino acids. V was cut by 6 bases and J by 0 bases, with 9 bases left in between. Per germline, CDR1 SGHNT and CDR2 YENEEA. The CDR3 DNA reads TGTGCCAGCAGTCGTAGTTACTCCTACGAGCAGTACTTC. This codes for CASSRSYSYEQYF.